The 18 T cell receptor beta chains given below trace back to one sample, sequenced in a study of T cell responses to AZD1222 COVID-19 vaccine. The repertoire was sequenced with immunoSEQ multiplex PCR; TCRdb's copy has only in-frame clones and lacks some. The sample has 150,000 to 180,000 clones, about nine tenths seen once. Sequencing was performed on peripheral blood, taken on day 0 of AZD1222 vaccination. The receptors come from an adult in good health.

V usage is TRBV27 and J usage is TRBJ1-6; 8 bases fit TRBD1. Germline trimming cut 4 bases from V and 10 bases from J; bases unmatched to any gene: 9. This CDR3 has 15 residues. Per germline, CDR1 MNHEY and CDR2 SMNVEV (reference sequence). CDR3: CASSSGQVAYSPLHF. CDR3 coding DNA: TGTGCCAGCAGTTCGGGACAGGTAGCCTACTCACCCCTCCACTTT.

This clone occurred once. The rearrangement joins TRBV4-2 to TRBJ2-3; D gene uncertain. The length of the CDR3 is 15 residues. Trimming stripped 2 bases from V and 0 bases from J, with 9 bases between. The V gene's germline CDR1 is LGHNA and CDR2 YNFKEQ. The CDR3 region has the DNA TGTGCCAGCAGCCAACTCACAACTAGCACAGATACGCAGTATTTT. It yields the protein CASSQLTTSTDTQYF.

The chain combines TRBV19 with TRBJ2-2; 7 bases fit TRBD1. The CDR3 spans 14 residues. Per the germline V gene, CDR1 is LNHDA and CDR2 is SQIVND (reference sequence). The ends lost 7 bases at V and 4 bases at J; junction bases unmatched: 6. In DNA form, the CDR3 reads TGTGCCAGTAAAGAGACAGGGTTCACCGGGGAGCTGTTTTTT. Translating it yields CASKETGFTGELFF.

In nucleotides, the CDR3 is TGTGCCAGCAGTTTATACCGAGGGGCGGATGAAAAACTGTTTTTT. This encodes CASSLYRGADEKLFF. The rearrangement links TRBV28 to TRBJ1-4, with D possibly TRBD1 on 5 matching bases. Deletions cut 1 base from V and 6 bases from J, with 12 bases between. Germline V gene sequence: CDR1 MDHEN, CDR2 SYDVKM. The CDR3 length is 15 residues.

The chain has TRBV7-2 and TRBJ1-6; no clear D gene. Trimming stripped 1 base from V and 7 bases from J, with 14 bases between. The CDR3 extends over 16 amino acids. Germline CDR1 and CDR2: SGHTA and FQGNSA. The DNA of the CDR3 is TGTGCCAGCAGCTTAGATACCGGGCTTTCGAATTCACCCCTCCACTTT. It translates to CASSLDTGLSNSPLHF.

The chain uses TRBV10-3 and TRBJ2-6; D not resolved. V was clipped by 3 bases and J by 0 bases, with 9 bases between them. The CDR3 totals 16 residues. The germline V gene has CDR1 ENHRY and CDR2 SYGVKD. In nucleotides, the CDR3 is TGTGCCATCAGTGATGCGGATCACTCTGGGGCCAACGTCCTGACTTTC. Its protein is CAISDADHSGANVLTF.

This chain links TRBV6-1 with TRBJ1-2, with D possibly TRBD1 on 5 matching bases. CDR3 length: 15 amino acids. Trimming removed 0 bases from V and 3 bases from J, with 11 bases in between. Germline CDR1 reads MNHNS; CDR2 reads SASEGT. CDR3 sequence (DNA): TGTGCCAGCAGTGAAGCTCCCGACAGATACTATGGCTACACCTTC. It yields the protein CASSEAPDRYYGYTF.

This chain links TRBV18 with TRBJ2-1; 11 nucleotides line up with TRBD1. Looked up from germline, CDR1 is KGHSH and CDR2 is LQKENI. V was clipped by 6 bases and J by 7 bases; unmatched bases: 2. The CDR3 loop spans 13 amino acids. The CDR3 here is CASSGQGANEQFF. The CDR3 bases are TGTGCCAGCTCCGGACAGGGGGCTAATGAGCAGTTCTTC.

DNA of the CDR3: TGCAGTGCTAGTCAAGGGTTCGCTTTCTTT. This sequence encodes CSASQGFAFF. The genes are TRBV20-1 and TRBJ1-1; D uncertain. Deletions cut 3 bases from V and 11 bases from J, with 10 bases between. The CDR3 totals 10 residues. Per the germline V gene, CDR1 is DFQATT and CDR2 is SNEGSKA (reference sequence).

This chain links TRBV12-3 or TRBV12-4 with TRBJ1-2, with TRBD1 matching over 9 bases. There are 13 residues in the CDR3. After removal of 5 bases from V and 7 bases from J, the junction contained 5 bases not matched to a gene. The CDR3 nucleotides read TGTGCCAGCAGTCCACAGGGGGCCTTTGGCTACACCTTC. Translation gives CASSPQGAFGYTF.

The chain recombines TRBV6-5 with TRBJ1-4, with D perhaps matching TRBD1 (6 bases). The CDR3 consists of 14 residues. Germline CDR1 MNHEY, CDR2 SVGAGI. Trimming shortened V by 7 bases and J by 7 bases, and 16 bases separated the two germline ends. CDR3 loop: CASTAGDVGEKLFF. The CDR3 DNA is TGTGCCAGCACCGCAGGGGACGTCGGTGAAAAACTGTTTTTT.

The chain carries TRBV18 and TRBJ2-1; D ambiguous. This CDR3 region has 11 residues. Germline values: CDR1 KGHSH, CDR2 LQKENI. With 8 bases removed from V and 6 bases from J, the gap between germline ends came to 8 bases. This chain's CDR3 is CASLFTNEQFF. The DNA of the CDR3 is TGTGCCAGCCTATTTACCAATGAGCAGTTCTTC.

Worth noting for this clone: At one end the junction does not follow the germline gene, possibly because of a read error. The CDR3 loop is CASSALAGQNSGSRADF. The DNA of the CDR3 is TGTGCCAGCAGTGCCCTCGCGGGACAAAATTCCGGGTCCCGGGCGGACTTC. J is TRBJ2-7 and V is TRBV2, with D perhaps matching TRBD1 or TRBD2 (6 bases each). This CDR3 region has 17 residues. Germline CDR1 is SNHLY and CDR2 is FYNNEI.

The chain is built from TRBV7-9 and TRBJ1-1; D not certain. V gave up 0 bases and J gave up 3 bases, with 11 bases separating them. Germline CDR1 reads SEHNR; CDR2 reads FQNEAQ (reference sequence). This CDR3 contains 15 residues. CDR3: CASSLAQDADTEAFF. The CDR3 DNA is TGTGCCAGCAGCTTAGCGCAGGACGCGGACACTGAAGCTTTCTTT.

The V and J genes are TRBV5-1 and TRBJ1-1, with D possibly matching TRBD1 (5 bases). V lost 4 bases and J 0 bases, leaving 13 bases between the germline ends. Germline-derived CDR1 and CDR2 are SGHRS and YFSETQ. This CDR3 spans 15 amino acids. The CDR3 nucleotides read TGCGCCAGCAGCCCAGGGACCGCCATGAACACTGAAGCTTTCTTT. Translating gives CASSPGTAMNTEAFF.

V is TRBV7-2 and J is TRBJ2-5, with D perhaps matching TRBD2 (7 bases). Germline V lookup: CDR1 SGHTA, CDR2 FQGNSA. Deletions cut 0 bases from V and 5 bases from J, with 13 bases between. The CDR3 contains 15 residues. CDR3 sequence: CASSLAGGRIETQYF. The CDR3 DNA follows: TGTGCCAGCAGCTTAGCGGGGGGGCGTATTGAGACCCAGTACTTC.

This sequence joins TRBV5-1 and TRBJ1-3; maybe TRBD1 (5 bases). The CDR3 sequence is 17 residues long. The ends were cut back, 1 base at V and 0 bases at J, with 14 bases in the middle. Germline V gene lookup returns CDR1 SGHRS and CDR2 YFSETQ. The CDR3: CASSLSGGFGSGNTIYF. The CDR3 DNA sequence: TGCGCCAGCAGCTTGTCTGGGGGGTTTGGCTCTGGAAACACCATATATTTT.

The chain joins TRBV27 to TRBJ1-6, with D possibly TRBD1 on 6 matching bases. The CDR3 is 15 residues long. Trimming removed 6 bases from V and 5 bases from J, with 14 bases in between. CDR1 is MNHEY, CDR2 SMNVEV, per germline (reference sequence). Here the CDR3 reads CASRGGSGHNSPLHF. The CDR3 coding sequence is TGTGCCAGCAGAGGGGGTTCAGGGCATAATTCACCCCTCCACTTT.